This TCR beta chain was sequenced during a study of vaccination effects on CD4 cells after COVID-19. Antigen-specific CD4+ T cells were first expanded with viral peptide pools by the ViraFEST assay and only then sequenced. When more than 9 days of culture had elapsed, CD4+ T cells were isolated. No vaccinee had earlier SARS-CoV-2 infection, and nucleocapsid antibodies were negative. They grew 2 million to 2.5 million PBMC in each well, adding approximately 10 IU/ml IL-2 and 8.5 to 10 ug/ml peptides. Assay used: immunoSEQ multiplex PCR; TCRdb lists only in-frame clones, some missing. There are approximately 23,000 clones in the sample; 68% occur only once, and 11% lies in the top ten. A note on this clone: Its antigen is still unknown.

The sequenced sample was CD4+ T cells from PBMCs cultured with HCoV-NL63 spike peptides, obtained before COVID-19 vaccination. The TCR was taken from a human donor who received a COVID-19 vaccine.

Here the CDR3 DNA reads TGTGCCAGCAGTGAATCTTGGGGGGCGCCCCAGCATTTT. This gives the protein CASSESWGAPQHF. The rearrangement joins TRBV6-1 to TRBJ1-5; tentatively, D is TRBD1 (6 bases). Deletions cut 2 bases from V and 9 bases from J, with 11 bases between. This CDR3 comprises 13 residues. The V gene's germline CDR1 is MNHNS and CDR2 SASEGT.